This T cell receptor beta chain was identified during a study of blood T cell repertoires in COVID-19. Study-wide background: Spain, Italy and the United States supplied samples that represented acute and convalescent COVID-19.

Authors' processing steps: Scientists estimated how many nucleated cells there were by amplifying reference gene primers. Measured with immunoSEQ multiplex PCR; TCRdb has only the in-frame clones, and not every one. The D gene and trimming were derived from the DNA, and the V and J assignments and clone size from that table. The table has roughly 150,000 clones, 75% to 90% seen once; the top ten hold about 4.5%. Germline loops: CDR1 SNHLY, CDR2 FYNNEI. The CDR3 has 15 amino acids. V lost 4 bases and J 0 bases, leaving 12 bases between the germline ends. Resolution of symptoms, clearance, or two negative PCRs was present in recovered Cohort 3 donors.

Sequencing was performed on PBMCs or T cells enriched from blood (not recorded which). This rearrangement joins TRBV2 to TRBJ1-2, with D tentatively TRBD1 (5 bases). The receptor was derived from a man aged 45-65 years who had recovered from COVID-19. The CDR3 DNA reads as TGTGCCAGCAGTGCCGGACGGGACTCTAACTATGGCTACACCTTC. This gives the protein CASSAGRDSNYGYTF.